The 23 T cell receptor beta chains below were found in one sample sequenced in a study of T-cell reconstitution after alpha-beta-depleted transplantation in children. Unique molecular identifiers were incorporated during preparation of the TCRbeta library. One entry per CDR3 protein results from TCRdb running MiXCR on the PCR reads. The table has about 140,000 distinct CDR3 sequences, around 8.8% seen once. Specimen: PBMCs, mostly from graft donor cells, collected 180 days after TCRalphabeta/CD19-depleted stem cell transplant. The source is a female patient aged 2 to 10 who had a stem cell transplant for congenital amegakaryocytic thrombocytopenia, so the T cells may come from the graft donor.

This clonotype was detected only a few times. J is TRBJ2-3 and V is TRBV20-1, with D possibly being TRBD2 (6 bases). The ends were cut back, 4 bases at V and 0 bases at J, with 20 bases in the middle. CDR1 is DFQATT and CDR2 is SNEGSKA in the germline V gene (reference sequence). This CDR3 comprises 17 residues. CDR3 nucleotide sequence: TGCAGTGCTATGGGGCGTGGCGGGGCGGGGAGCACAGATACGCAGTATTTT. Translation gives CSAMGRGGAGSTDTQYF.

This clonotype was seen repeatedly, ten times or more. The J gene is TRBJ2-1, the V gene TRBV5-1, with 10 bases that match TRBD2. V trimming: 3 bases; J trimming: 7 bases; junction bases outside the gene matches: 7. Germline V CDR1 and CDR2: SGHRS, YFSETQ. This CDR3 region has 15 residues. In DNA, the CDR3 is TGCGCCAGCAGCTACGGGACAGCGGGGGGGAATGAGCAGTTCTTC. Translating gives CASSYGTAGGNEQFF.

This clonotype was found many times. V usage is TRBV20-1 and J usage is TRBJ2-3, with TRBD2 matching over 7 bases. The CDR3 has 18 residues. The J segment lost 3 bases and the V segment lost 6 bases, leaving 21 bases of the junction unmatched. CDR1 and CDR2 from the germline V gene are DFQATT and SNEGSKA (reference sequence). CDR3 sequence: CSAETHRSGGHRTDTQYF. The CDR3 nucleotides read TGCAGTGCCGAAACCCATCGATCGGGAGGACACAGGACAGATACGCAGTATTTT.

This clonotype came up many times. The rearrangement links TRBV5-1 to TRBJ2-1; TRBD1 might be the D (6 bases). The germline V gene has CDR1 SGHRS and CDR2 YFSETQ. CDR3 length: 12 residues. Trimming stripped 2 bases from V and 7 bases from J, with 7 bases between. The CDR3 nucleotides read TGCGCCAGCAGCTTACAGGGTAATGAGCAGTTCTTC. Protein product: CASSLQGNEQFF.

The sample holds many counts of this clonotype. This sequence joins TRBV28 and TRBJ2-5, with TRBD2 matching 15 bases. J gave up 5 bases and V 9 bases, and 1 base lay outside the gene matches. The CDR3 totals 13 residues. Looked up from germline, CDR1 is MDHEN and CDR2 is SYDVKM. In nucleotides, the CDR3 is TGTGCCAGTGGACTAGCGGGGGGGGAGACCCAGTACTTC. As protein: CASGLAGGETQYF.

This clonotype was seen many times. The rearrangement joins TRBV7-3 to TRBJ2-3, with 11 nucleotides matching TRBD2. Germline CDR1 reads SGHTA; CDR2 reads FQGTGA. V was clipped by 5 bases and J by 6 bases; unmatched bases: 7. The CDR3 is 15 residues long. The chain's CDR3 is CASSNSGRARDTQYF. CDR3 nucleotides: TGTGCCAGCAGCAATAGCGGGAGGGCGAGGGATACGCAGTATTTT.

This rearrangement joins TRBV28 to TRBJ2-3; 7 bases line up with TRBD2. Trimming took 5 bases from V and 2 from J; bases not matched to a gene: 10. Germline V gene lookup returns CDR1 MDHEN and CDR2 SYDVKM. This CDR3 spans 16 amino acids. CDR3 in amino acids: CASSGPGGSLTDTQYF. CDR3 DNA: TGTGCCAGCAGTGGCCCGGGCGGGAGCCTCACAGATACGCAGTATTTT. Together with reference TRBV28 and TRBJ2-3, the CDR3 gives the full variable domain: DVKVTQSSRYLVKRTGEKVFLECVQDMDHENMFWYRQDPGLGLRLIYFSYDVKMKEKGDIPEGYSVSREKKERFSLILESASTNQTSMYLCASSGPGGSLTDTQYFGPGTRLTVL.

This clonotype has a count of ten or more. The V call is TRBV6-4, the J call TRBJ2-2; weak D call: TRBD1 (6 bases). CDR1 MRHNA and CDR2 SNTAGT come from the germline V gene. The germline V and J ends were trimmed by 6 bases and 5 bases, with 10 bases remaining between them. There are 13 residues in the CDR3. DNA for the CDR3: TGTGCCAGCAGCCAACAGGGTACCGGGGAGCTGTTTTTT. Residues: CASSQQGTGELFF.

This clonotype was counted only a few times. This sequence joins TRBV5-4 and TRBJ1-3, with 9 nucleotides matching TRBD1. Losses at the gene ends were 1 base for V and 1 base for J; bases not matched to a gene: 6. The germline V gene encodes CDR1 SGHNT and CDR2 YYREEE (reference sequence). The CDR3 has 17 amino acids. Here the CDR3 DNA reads TGTGCCAGCAGCTTGTCCAGCGACAGGGGGTCTGGAAACACCATATATTTT. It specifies CASSLSSDRGSGNTIYF.

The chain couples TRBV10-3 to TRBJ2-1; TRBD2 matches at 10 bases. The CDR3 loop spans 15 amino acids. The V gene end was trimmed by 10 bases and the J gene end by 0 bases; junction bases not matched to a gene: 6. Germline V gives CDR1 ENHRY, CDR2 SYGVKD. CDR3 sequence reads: CATHIAGGSYNEQFF. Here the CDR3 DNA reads TGTGCCACCCACATAGCGGGGGGCTCCTACAATGAGCAGTTCTTC.

CDR3 bases: TGTGCCAGCAGGAAGGAGGGGGAAGACACTGAAGCTTTCTTT. This sequence encodes CASRKEGEDTEAFF. The V call is TRBV12-3 or TRBV12-4, the J call TRBJ1-1, with D perhaps TRBD1 (6 bases). Trimming cost V 6 bases and J 3 bases, with 14 bases left between them. The CDR3 is 14 amino acids.

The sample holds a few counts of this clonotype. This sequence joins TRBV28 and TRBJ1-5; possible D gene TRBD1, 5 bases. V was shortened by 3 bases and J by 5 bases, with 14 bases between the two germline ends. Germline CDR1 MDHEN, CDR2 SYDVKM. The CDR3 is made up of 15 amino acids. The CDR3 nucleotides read TGTGCCAGCAGTTTTGTCGACCGGGGGTATCAGCCCCAGCATTTT. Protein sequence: CASSFVDRGYQPQHF.

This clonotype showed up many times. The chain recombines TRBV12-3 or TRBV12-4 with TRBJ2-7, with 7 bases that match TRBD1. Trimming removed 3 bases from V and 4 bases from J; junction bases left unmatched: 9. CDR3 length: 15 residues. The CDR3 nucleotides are TGTGCCAGCAGTTTGTGGGACAGTGACAAGTACGAGCAGTACTTC. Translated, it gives CASSLWDSDKYEQYF.

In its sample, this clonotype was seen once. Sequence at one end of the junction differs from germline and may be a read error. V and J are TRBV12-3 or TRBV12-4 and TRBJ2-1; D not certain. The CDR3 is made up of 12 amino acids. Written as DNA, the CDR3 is TGTGCCACCAGTTTTTGGGTTAATGAGCAGTTCTTC. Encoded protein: CATSFWVNEQFF.

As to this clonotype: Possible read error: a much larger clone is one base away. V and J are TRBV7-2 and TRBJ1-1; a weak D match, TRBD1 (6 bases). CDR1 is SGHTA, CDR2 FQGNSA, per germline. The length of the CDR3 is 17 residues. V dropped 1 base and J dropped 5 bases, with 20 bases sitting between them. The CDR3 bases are TGTGCCAGCAGCTTAGGCTCAGGGGTACCATCGGGGACTGAAGCTTTCTTT. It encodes CASSLGSGVPSGTEAFF.

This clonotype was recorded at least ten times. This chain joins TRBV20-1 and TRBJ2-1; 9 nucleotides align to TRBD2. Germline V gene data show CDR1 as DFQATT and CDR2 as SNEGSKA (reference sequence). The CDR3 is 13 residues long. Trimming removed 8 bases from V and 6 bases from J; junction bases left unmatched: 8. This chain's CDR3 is CSLTGLATNEQFF. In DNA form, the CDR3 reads TGCAGTCTTACAGGACTAGCGACCAATGAGCAGTTCTTC.

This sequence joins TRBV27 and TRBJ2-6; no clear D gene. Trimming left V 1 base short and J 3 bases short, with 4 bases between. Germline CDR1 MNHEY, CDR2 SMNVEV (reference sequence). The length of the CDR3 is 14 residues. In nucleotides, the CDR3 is TGTGCCAGCAGTTTATTGGGTGGGGCCAACGTCCTGACTTTC. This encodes CASSLLGGANVLTF.

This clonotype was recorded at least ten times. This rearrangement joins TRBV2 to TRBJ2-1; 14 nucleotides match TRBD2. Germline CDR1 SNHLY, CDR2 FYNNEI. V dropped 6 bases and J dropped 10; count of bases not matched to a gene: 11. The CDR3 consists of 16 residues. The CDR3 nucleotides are TGTGCCAGCAGGACTAGCGGGAGGGCCCGTGACGGAGAGCAGTTCTTC. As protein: CASRTSGRARDGEQFF.

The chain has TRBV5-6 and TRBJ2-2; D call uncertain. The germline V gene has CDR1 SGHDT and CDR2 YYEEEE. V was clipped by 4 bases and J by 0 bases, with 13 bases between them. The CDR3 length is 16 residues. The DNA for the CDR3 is TGTGCCAGCAGCCCATGGACGCTATCGAACACCGGGGAGCTGTTTTTT. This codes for CASSPWTLSNTGELFF.

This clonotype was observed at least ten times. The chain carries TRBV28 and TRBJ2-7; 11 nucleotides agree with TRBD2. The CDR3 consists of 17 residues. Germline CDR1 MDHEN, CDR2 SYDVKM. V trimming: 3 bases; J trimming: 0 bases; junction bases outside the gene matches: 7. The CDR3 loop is CASSFGLTSGSSYEQYF. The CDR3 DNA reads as TGTGCCAGCAGTTTCGGGTTAACTAGCGGGAGCTCCTACGAGCAGTACTTC.

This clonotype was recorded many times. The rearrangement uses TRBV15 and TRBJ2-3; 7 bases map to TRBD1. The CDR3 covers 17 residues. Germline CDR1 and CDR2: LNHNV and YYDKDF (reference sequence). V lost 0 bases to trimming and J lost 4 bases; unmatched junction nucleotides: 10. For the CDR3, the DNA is TGTGCCACCAGCAGAGACGATAAGACAGGGCGACCAGATACGCAGTATTTT. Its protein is CATSRDDKTGRPDTQYF.

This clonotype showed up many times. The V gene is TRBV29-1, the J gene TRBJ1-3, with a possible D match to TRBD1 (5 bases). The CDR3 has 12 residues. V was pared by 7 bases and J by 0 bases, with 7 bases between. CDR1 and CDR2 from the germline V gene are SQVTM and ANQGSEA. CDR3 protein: CSGGDSGNTIYF. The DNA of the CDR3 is TGCAGCGGGGGGGACTCTGGAAACACCATATATTTT.

The CDR3, as DNA: TGTGCCAGCAGCCTAAAGACAGCTAACTATGGCTACACCTTC. It translates to CASSLKTANYGYTF. V is TRBV7-9 and J is TRBJ1-2; maybe TRBD1 (5 bases). Trimming pared 5 bases from V and 0 bases from J, leaving 10 bases between. Germline V lookup: CDR1 SEHNR, CDR2 FQNEAQ (reference sequence). The CDR3 is 14 residues long.